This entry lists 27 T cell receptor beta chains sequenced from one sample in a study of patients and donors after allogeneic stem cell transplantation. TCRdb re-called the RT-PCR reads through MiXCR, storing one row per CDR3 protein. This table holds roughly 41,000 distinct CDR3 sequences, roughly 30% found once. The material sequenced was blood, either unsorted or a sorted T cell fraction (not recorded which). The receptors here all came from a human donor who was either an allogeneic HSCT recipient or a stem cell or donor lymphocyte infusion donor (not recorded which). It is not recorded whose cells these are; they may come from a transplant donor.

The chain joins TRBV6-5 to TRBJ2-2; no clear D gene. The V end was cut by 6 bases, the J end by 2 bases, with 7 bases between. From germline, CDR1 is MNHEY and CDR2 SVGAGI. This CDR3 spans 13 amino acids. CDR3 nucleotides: TGTGCCAGCAGAACTATAAACACCGGGGAGCTGTTTTTT. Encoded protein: CASRTINTGELFF.

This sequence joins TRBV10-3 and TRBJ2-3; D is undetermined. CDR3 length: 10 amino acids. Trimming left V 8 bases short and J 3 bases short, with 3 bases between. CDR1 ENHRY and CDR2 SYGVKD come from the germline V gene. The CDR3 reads CAIGTDTQYF. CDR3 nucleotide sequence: TGTGCCATCGGTACAGATACGCAGTATTTT.

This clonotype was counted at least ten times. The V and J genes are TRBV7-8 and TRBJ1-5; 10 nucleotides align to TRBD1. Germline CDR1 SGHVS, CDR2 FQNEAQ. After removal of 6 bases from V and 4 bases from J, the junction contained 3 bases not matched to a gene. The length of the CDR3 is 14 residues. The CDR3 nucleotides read TGTGCCAGCAGTCGACAGGGGGCAAATCAGCCCCAGCATTTT. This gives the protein CASSRQGANQPQHF.

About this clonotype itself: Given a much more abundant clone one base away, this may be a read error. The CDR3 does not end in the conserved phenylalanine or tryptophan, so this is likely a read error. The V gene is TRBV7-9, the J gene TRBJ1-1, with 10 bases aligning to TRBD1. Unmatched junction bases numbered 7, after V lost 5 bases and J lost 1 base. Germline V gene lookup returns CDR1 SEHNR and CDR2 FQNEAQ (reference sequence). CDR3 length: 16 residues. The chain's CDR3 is CASSLGTGAPNTEAFL. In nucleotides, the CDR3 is TGTGCCAGCAGCCTCGGGACAGGGGCACCGAACACTGAAGCTTTCTTG.

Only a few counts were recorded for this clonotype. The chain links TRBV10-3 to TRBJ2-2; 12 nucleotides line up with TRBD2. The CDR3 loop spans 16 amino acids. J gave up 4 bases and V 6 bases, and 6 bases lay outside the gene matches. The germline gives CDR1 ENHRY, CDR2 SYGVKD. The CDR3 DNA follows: TGTGCCATCAGCATACTAGCGGGAGGCCCCACCGGGGAGCTGTTTTTT. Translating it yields CAISILAGGPTGELFF.

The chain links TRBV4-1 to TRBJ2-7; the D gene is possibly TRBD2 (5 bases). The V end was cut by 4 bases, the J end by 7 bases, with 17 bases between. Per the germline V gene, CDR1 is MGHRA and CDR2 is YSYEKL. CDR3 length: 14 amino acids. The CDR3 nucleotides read TGCGCCAGCAGCCCTCTTGCCGGGGATGATGAGCAGTACTTC. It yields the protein CASSPLAGDDEQYF.

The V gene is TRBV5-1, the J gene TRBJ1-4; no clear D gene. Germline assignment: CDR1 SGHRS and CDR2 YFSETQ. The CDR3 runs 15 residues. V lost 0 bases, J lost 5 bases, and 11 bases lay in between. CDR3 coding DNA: TGCGCCAGCAGCTTGGCCGGAGGGCCCAATGAAAAACTGTTTTTT. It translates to CASSLAGGPNEKLFF.

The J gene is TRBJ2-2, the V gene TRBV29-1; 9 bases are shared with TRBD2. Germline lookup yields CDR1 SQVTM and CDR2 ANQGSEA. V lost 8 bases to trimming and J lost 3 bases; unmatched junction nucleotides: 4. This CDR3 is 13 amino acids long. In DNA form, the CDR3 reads TGCAGCATTAGCGGGAGTGACACCGGGGAGCTGTTTTTT. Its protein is CSISGSDTGELFF.

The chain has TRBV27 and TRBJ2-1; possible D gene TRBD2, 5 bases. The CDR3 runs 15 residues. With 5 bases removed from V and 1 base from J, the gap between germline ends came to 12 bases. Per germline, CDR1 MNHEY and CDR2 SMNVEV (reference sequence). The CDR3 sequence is CASSGVLGSYNEQFF. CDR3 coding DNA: TGTGCCAGCAGTGGCGTACTAGGATCCTACAATGAGCAGTTCTTC.

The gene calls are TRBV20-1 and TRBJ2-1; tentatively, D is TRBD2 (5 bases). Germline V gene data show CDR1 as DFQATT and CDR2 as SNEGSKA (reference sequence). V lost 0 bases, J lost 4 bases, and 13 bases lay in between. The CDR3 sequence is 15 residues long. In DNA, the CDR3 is TGCAGTGCTAGAGAAGGGTTATCGGGGTACAATGAGCAGTTCTTC. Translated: CSAREGLSGYNEQFF.

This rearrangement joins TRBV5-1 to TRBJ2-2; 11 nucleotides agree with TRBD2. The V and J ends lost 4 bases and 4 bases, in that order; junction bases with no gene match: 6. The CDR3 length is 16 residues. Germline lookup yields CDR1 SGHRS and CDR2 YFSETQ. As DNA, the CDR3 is TGCGCCAGCAGCCTTAGCGGGAGGGCCCTCACCGGGGAGCTGTTTTTT. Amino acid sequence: CASSLSGRALTGELFF.

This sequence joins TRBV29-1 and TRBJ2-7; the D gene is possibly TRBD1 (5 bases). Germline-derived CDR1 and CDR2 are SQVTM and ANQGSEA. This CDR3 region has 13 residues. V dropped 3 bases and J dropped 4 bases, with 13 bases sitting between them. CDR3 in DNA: TGCAGCGTTGAGGCAGGGAAAAGGTACGAGCAGTACTTC. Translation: CSVEAGKRYEQYF.

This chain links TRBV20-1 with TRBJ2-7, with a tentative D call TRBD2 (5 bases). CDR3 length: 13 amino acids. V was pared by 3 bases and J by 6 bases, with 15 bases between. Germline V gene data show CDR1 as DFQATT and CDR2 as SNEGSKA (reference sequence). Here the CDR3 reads CSASGLDYSEQYF. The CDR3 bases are TGCAGTGCTAGCGGGCTAGACTATTCCGAGCAGTACTTC.

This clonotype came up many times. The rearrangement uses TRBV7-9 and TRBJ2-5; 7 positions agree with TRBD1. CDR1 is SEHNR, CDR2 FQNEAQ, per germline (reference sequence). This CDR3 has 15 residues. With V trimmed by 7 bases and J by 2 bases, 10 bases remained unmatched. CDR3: CASIDSTGNQETQYF. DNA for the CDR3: TGTGCCAGCATCGATTCGACAGGGAATCAAGAGACCCAGTACTTC.

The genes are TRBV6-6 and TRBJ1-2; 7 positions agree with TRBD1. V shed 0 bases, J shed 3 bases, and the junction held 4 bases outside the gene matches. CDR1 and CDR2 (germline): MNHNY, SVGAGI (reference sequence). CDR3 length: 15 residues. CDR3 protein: CASSYSRDRDYGYTF. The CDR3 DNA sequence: TGTGCCAGCAGTTACTCGAGGGACAGAGACTATGGCTACACCTTC.

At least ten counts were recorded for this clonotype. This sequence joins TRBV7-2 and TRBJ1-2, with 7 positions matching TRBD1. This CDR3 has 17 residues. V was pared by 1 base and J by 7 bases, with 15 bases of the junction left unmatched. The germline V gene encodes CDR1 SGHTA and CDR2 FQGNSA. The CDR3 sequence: CASSLVPPQGMVRGYTF. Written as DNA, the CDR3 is TGTGCCAGCAGCTTAGTACCTCCACAGGGGATGGTTCGTGGCTACACCTTC.

CDR3 DNA: TGTGCCAGCAGTTACGCCGCAGGAAACTATGGCTACACCTTC. Residues: CASSYAAGNYGYTF. The rearrangement links TRBV6-2 or TRBV6-3 to TRBJ1-2, with D hard to call. With 2 bases removed from V and 2 bases from J, the gap between germline ends came to 9 bases. Per the germline V gene, CDR1 is MNHEY and CDR2 is SVGEGT. CDR3 length equals 14 residues.

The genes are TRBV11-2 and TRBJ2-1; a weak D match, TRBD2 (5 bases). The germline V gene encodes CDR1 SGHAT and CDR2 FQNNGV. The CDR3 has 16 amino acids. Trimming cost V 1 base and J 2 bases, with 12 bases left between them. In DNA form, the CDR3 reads TGTGCCAGCAGCTTAGGGCGGGTAGTCCCCTACAATGAGCAGTTCTTC. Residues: CASSLGRVVPYNEQFF.

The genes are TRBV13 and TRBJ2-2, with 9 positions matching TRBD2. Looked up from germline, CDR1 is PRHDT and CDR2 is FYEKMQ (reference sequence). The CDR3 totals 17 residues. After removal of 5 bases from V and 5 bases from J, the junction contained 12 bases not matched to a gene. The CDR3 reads CASSQTRRGRATGELFF. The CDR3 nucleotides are TGTGCCAGCAGCCAAACCCGACGCGGGAGGGCAACCGGGGAGCTGTTTTTT.

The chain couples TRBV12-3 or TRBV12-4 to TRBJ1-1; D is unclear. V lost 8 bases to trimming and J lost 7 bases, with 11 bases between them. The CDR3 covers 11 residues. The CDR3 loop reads CASAREHEAFF. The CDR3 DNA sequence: TGTGCCAGCGCGAGGGAACATGAAGCTTTCTTT.

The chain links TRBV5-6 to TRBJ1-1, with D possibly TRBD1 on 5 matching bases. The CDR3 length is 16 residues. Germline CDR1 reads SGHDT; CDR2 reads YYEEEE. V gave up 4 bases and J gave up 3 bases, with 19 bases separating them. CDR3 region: CASSPPRRGKDTEAFF. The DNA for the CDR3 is TGTGCCAGCAGCCCCCCACGCCGGGGGAAGGACACTGAAGCTTTCTTT.

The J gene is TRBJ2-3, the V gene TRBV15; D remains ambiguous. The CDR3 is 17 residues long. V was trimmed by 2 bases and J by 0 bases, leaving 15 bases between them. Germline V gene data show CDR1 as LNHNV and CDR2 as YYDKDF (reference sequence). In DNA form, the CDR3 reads TGTGCCACCAGCAGATACCCGCTCGGCCCTAGCACAGATACGCAGTATTTT. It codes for CATSRYPLGPSTDTQYF.

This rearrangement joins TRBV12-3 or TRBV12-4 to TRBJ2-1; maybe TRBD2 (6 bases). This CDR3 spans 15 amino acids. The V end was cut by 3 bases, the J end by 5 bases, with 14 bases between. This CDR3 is CASSFLGSGNNEQFF. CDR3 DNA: TGTGCCAGCAGTTTTCTCGGTAGCGGCAACAATGAGCAGTTCTTC.

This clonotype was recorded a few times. The CDR3 DNA follows: TGCGCCAGCAGCCAAAGGGGGACAGGGAACTATGGCTACACCTTC. Residues: CASSQRGTGNYGYTF. This rearrangement joins TRBV4-3 to TRBJ1-2; TRBD1 matches at 9 bases. V lost 2 bases to trimming and J lost 2 bases; unmatched junction nucleotides: 3. The CDR3 runs to 15 residues. Germline CDR1 is LGHNA and CDR2 is YSLEER.

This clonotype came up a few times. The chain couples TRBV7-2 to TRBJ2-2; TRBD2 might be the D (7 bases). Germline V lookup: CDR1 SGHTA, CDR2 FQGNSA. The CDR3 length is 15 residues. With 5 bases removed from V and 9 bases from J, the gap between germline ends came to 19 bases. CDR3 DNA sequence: TGTGCCAGCAGCCCGCTAGGGGGAGGGCCGAGGGAGCTGTTTTTT. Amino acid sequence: CASSPLGGGPRELFF.

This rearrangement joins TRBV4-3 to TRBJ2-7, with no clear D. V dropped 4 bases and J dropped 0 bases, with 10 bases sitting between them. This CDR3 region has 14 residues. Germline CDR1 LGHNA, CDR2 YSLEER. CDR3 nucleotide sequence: TGCGCCAGCAGCCTCGAAAGGCTCTCCTACGAGCAGTACTTC. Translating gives CASSLERLSYEQYF.

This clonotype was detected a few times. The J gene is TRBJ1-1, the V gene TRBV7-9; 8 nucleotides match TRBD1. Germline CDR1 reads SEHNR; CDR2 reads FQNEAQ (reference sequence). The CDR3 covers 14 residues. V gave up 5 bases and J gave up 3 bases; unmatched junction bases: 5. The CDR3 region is CASSANRGYTEAFF. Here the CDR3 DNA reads TGTGCCAGCAGCGCCAACAGGGGGTACACTGAAGCTTTCTTT.